This entry lists 20 T cell receptor beta chains sequenced from one sample in a study of identical twins. MiXCR, applied by TCRdb to the 5' RACE reads, yields one record per CDR3 protein. The profile shows 450,000 to 650,000 distinct CDR3 sequences, approximately 10% of them singletons. These same data were also listed under a study on yellow fever vaccine responses in identical twins.

Source material: PBMCs. All receptors come from a woman aged 18-29 years in good health.

A few counts support this clonotype. The chain links TRBV12-3 or TRBV12-4 to TRBJ2-5; 9 bases fit TRBD1. V dropped 5 bases and J dropped 5; count of bases not matched to a gene: 9. The length of the CDR3 is 15 residues. The CDR3 DNA reads as TGTGCCAGCAGTCCCAGACAGGGGGTGGGGGAGACCCAGTACTTC. As protein: CASSPRQGVGETQYF.

This clonotype was recorded a few times. This chain uses TRBV7-2 with TRBJ2-7; D may be TRBD1 or TRBD2 (6 bases each). CDR3 length: 16 residues. Trimming took off 5 bases at V and 7 bases at J, with 24 bases between the two ends. Looked up from germline, CDR1 is SGHTA and CDR2 is FQGNSA. CDR3 DNA sequence: TGTGCCAGCAGCCGCCTGGAGGGTGAGCTAGGGGGAGAGCAGTACTTC. This translates into CASSRLEGELGGEQYF.

This clonotype was recorded many times. The rearrangement joins TRBV29-1 to TRBJ2-5; D not resolved. Trimming removed 0 bases from V and 5 bases from J, with 7 bases in between. The CDR3 totals 12 residues. In germline, CDR1 is SQVTM, CDR2 ANQGSEA. The chain's CDR3 is CSVEDGMETQYF. The CDR3 region has the DNA TGCAGCGTTGAAGATGGCATGGAGACCCAGTACTTC. The whole variable domain, filled in from reference TRBV29-1 and TRBJ2-5, reads SAVISQKPSRDICQRGTSLTIQCQVDSQVTMMFWYRQQPGQSLTLIATANQGSEATYESGFVIDKFPISRPNLTFSTLTVSNMSPEDSSIYLCSVEDGMETQYFGPGTRLLVL.

This clonotype appeared a few times. The rearrangement joins TRBV11-2 to TRBJ1-1, with 7 positions matching TRBD1. Germline-derived CDR1 and CDR2 are SGHAT and FQNNGV. V gave up 6 bases and J gave up 3 bases; unmatched junction bases: 13. This CDR3 has 16 amino acids. CDR3 loop: CASRPTGAHWYTEAFF. The DNA for the CDR3 is TGTGCCAGCAGACCCACAGGGGCGCATTGGTACACTGAAGCTTTCTTT.

The rearrangement links TRBV28 to TRBJ2-2; D could derive from TRBD1 or TRBD2 (5 bases each). Germline V CDR1 and CDR2: MDHEN, SYDVKM. The V and J ends lost 2 bases and 5 bases respectively, with 24 bases between them. The CDR3 runs 19 residues. The CDR3 loop is CASSLGVRGRYTGTGELFF. CDR3 nucleotides: TGTGCCAGCAGTTTAGGGGTACGGGGCCGATACACAGGTACCGGGGAGCTGTTTTTT. The variable domain in full, completed from reference TRBV28 and TRBJ2-2, reads DVKVTQSSRYLVKRTGEKVFLECVQDMDHENMFWYRQDPGLGLRLIYFSYDVKMKEKGDIPEGYSVSREKKERFSLILESASTNQTSMYLCASSLGVRGRYTGTGELFFGEGSRLTVL.

This clonotype was counted between two and nine times. The germline gene is not matched at one end of the junction; a read error may be the cause. CDR3 sequence reads: CRVDSGQGAYEQFF. The CDR3 DNA sequence: TGCAGGGTTGATTCGGGACAGGGGGCCTATGAGCAGTTCTTC. J is TRBJ2-1 and V is TRBV29-1; 12 positions match TRBD1. Per the germline V gene, CDR1 is SQVTM and CDR2 is ANQGSEA. This CDR3 contains 14 residues.

This sequence joins TRBV7-2 and TRBJ2-3; TRBD2 aligns across 8 bases. The V gene's germline CDR1 is SGHTA and CDR2 FQGNSA. The CDR3 has 15 residues. After removal of 2 bases from V and 5 bases from J, the junction contained 6 bases not matched to a gene. The CDR3 sequence is CASSLMAGGVDTQYF. The CDR3 DNA sequence: TGTGCCAGCAGCTTAATGGCGGGAGGTGTAGATACGCAGTATTTT.

This clonotype was recorded many times. The chain recombines TRBV4-2 with TRBJ2-1; a weak D match, TRBD2 (5 bases). This CDR3 spans 13 amino acids. Trimming shortened V by 7 bases and J by 6 bases, and 13 bases separated the two germline ends. The germline V gene has CDR1 LGHNA and CDR2 YNFKEQ. The CDR3 DNA reads as TGTGCCAGCACCCCGGGAAACCTCAATGAGCAGTTCTTC. Amino acid sequence: CASTPGNLNEQFF.

This clonotype was seen at least ten times. This chain links TRBV20-1 with TRBJ2-2; D is tentatively TRBD1 or TRBD2 (6 bases each). V was shortened by 1 base and J by 5 bases, with 17 bases between the two germline ends. Germline CDR1 DFQATT, CDR2 SNEGSKA (reference sequence). The CDR3 covers 16 residues. The CDR3, as DNA: TGCAGTGCTAGAGTCGTAGGGGGGAGTGATACCGGGGAGCTGTTTTTT. It is translated as CSARVVGGSDTGELFF.

This clonotype was counted many times. CDR3 region: CSVVIDSYEQYF. In nucleotides, the CDR3 is TGCAGCGTTGTGATAGACTCCTACGAGCAGTACTTC. The chain links TRBV29-1 to TRBJ2-7; unclear D gene. Germline values: CDR1 SQVTM, CDR2 ANQGSEA. The CDR3 contains 12 residues. Trimming removed 4 bases at V and 0 bases at J, with 7 bases between.

This clonotype occurred a few times. The chain has TRBV10-3 and TRBJ2-1, with 9 bases lining up with TRBD2. The trim removed 3 bases at V and 7 bases at J, leaving 13 bases unmatched. Germline loops: CDR1 ENHRY, CDR2 SYGVKD. The CDR3 extends over 17 amino acids. The CDR3 sequence: CAISDWASGKLENEQFF. The CDR3, as DNA: TGTGCCATCAGTGATTGGGCTAGCGGGAAACTAGAGAATGAGCAGTTCTTC.

The CDR3 loop is CSAESFTSGGNDEQFF. As DNA, the CDR3 is TGCAGCGCCGAGTCCTTTACTAGCGGGGGTAACGATGAGCAGTTCTTC. The chain combines TRBV20-1 with TRBJ2-1; 11 bases agree with TRBD2. Looked up from germline, CDR1 is DFQATT and CDR2 is SNEGSKA (reference sequence). This CDR3 spans 16 amino acids.

The sample holds many counts of this clonotype. V is TRBV5-1 and J is TRBJ2-7; D is possibly TRBD1 (5 bases). Germline loops: CDR1 SGHRS, CDR2 YFSETQ. This CDR3 is built from 13 residues. The V and J ends lost 0 bases and 9 bases respectively, with 13 bases between them. The chain's CDR3 is CASSLGQNRRQYF. The CDR3, as DNA: TGCGCCAGCAGCTTGGGACAGAACAGGCGGCAGTACTTC.

The chain joins TRBV5-1 to TRBJ2-1, with D unclear. Trimming took 0 bases from V and 15 from J, leaving 13 bases between them. Germline V CDR1 and CDR2: SGHRS, YFSETQ. The CDR3 runs to 12 residues. CDR3 protein: CASSLDPLTTFF. CDR3 in DNA: TGCGCCAGCAGCTTGGACCCCCTCACGACGTTCTTC. Using reference TRBV5-1 and TRBJ2-1 for the parts outside the CDR3, the full variable domain is KAGVTQTPRYLIKTRGQQVTLSCSPISGHRSVSWYQQTPGQGLQFLFEYFSETQRNKGNFPGRFSGRQFSNSRSEMNVSTLELGDSALYLCASSLDPLTTFFGPGTRLTVL.

The chain uses TRBV4-3 and TRBJ1-1, with D possibly being TRBD1 (6 bases). Germline CDR1 and CDR2: LGHNA and YSLEER. This CDR3 region has 16 residues. Trimming removed 0 bases at V and 3 bases at J, with 14 bases between. The CDR3 is CASSQEPTGLYTEAFF. The CDR3 DNA reads as TGCGCCAGCAGCCAAGAGCCGACAGGACTTTACACTGAAGCTTTCTTT.

At least ten counts were recorded for this clonotype. The rearrangement uses TRBV5-1 and TRBJ2-3, with TRBD2 matching over 10 bases. Germline values: CDR1 SGHRS, CDR2 YFSETQ. Losses at the gene ends were 4 bases for V and 4 bases for J; bases not matched to a gene: 15. This CDR3 comprises 18 residues. As DNA, the CDR3 is TGCGCCAGCAGCGGGGCGAGGAGCGGGAGGGCGGTAGCAGATACGCAGTATTTT. Translated: CASSGARSGRAVADTQYF. Complete variable domain (other parts from reference TRBV5-1 and TRBJ2-3): KAGVTQTPRYLIKTRGQQVTLSCSPISGHRSVSWYQQTPGQGLQFLFEYFSETQRNKGNFPGRFSGRQFSNSRSEMNVSTLELGDSALYLCASSGARSGRAVADTQYFGPGTRLTVL.

This clonotype was seen ten or more times. The V and J genes are TRBV5-1 and TRBJ2-1; D ambiguous. Germline V CDR1 and CDR2: SGHRS, YFSETQ. V shed 2 bases and J shed 6 bases, with 9 bases lying between them. The CDR3 spans 13 residues. CDR3 in amino acids: CASSLSSPNEQFF. The CDR3 DNA sequence: TGCGCCAGCAGCTTATCATCCCCCAATGAGCAGTTCTTC. Full variable domain (missing parts from reference TRBV5-1 and TRBJ2-1): KAGVTQTPRYLIKTRGQQVTLSCSPISGHRSVSWYQQTPGQGLQFLFEYFSETQRNKGNFPGRFSGRQFSNSRSEMNVSTLELGDSALYLCASSLSSPNEQFFGPGTRLTVL.

This clonotype was recorded a few times. J is TRBJ2-1 and V is TRBV7-3, with TRBD1 matching 11 bases. Unmatched junction bases numbered 7, after V lost 1 base and J lost 8 bases. Germline V gene data show CDR1 as SGHTA and CDR2 as FQGTGA. The CDR3 is 16 residues long. CDR3 nucleotide sequence: TGTGCCAGCAGCTTAAACCGGGACAGGGGGTACGATGAGCAGTTCTTC. Amino acid sequence: CASSLNRDRGYDEQFF. The whole variable domain, remainder taken from reference TRBV7-3 and TRBJ2-1, is GAGVSQTPSNKVTEKGKYVELRCDPISGHTALYWYRQSLGQGPEFLIYFQGTGAADDSGLPNDRFFAVRPEGSVSTLKIQRTERGDSAVYLCASSLNRDRGYDEQFFGPGTRLTVL.

This clonotype was observed many times. The chain has TRBV3-1 and TRBJ1-1; 11 bases are a match to TRBD1. Germline lookup yields CDR1 LGHDT and CDR2 YNNKEL (reference sequence). There are 16 residues in the CDR3. With 5 bases clipped from V and 1 base from J, the junction kept 6 bases outside the gene matches. The CDR3 is CASSSKDRGPNTEAFF. In nucleotides, the CDR3 is TGTGCCAGCAGCTCAAAGGACAGGGGGCCGAACACTGAAGCTTTCTTT.

The rearrangement links TRBV4-3 to TRBJ2-5; 7 positions match TRBD1. Germline-derived CDR1 and CDR2 are LGHNA and YSLEER. Trimming cost V 1 base and J 5 bases; bases outside gene matches: 7. The CDR3 loop spans 15 amino acids. This CDR3 reads CASSQGEGAVETQYF. DNA for the CDR3: TGCGCCAGCAGCCAAGGCGAGGGGGCAGTGGAGACCCAGTACTTC.